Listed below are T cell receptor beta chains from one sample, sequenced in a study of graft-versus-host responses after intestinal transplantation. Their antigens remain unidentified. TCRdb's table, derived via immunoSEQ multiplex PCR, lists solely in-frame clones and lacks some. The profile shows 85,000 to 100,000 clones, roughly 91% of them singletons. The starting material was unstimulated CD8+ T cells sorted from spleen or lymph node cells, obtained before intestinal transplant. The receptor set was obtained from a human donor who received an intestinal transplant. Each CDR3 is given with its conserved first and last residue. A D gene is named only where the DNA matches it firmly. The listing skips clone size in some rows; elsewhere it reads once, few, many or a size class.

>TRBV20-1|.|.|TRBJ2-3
TGCAGTGCCGTGAGGGAGACGCAGTATTTT
CSAVRETQYF
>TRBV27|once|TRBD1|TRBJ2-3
TGTGCCAGCAGTCCTCCGGGACAGCAGCCAGATACGCAGTATTTT
CASSPPGQQPDTQYF
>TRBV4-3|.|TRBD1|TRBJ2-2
TGCGCCAGCAGCCCCGGGACAGCCGACACCGGGGAGCTGTTTTTT
CASSPGTADTGELFF
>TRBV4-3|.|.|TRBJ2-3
TGCGCCAGCAGCCAAGACCGAGTGAATACGCAGTATTTT
CASSQDRVNTQYF
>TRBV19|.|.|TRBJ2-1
TGTGCCAGTAGGACCGGTCGCGGATACAATGAGCAGTTCTTC
CASRTGRGYNEQFF
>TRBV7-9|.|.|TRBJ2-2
TGTGCCAGCAGCTTAGGAAGAGGCGGACAACACACCGGGGAGCTGTTTTTT
CASSLGRGGQHTGELFF
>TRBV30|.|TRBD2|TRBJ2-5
TGTGCCTGGAGTGTACTTGGGGGAGGGCTCGAGACCCAGTACTTC
CAWSVLGGGLETQYF
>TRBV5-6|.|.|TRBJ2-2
TGTGCCAGCAGCTTGGTTGACTATACGAACACCGGGGAGCTGTTTTTT
CASSLVDYTNTGELFF
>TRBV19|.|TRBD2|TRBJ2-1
TGTGCCAGTAGTATTACTAGCGGGGGGGCAGTAACCTACAATGAGCAGTTCTTC
CASSITSGGAVTYNEQFF
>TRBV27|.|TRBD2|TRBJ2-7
TGTGCCGTGAAAGCGGGGGGGACCCCCTACGAGCAGTACTTC
CAVKAGGTPYEQYF
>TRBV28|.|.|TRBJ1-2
TGTGCCAGCATTACGTCAGGCGGGATAGTAACCCCCGCTAACTATGGCTACACCTTC
CASITSGGIVTPANYGYTF
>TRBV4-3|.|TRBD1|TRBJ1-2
TGCGCCAGCAGCCAAGATGAAACGACAGGGGATGGCTACACCTTC
CASSQDETTGDGYTF
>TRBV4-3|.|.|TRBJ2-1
TGCGCCAGCAGCCAAGATCGGGAGCAGTACAATGAGCAGTTCTTC
CASSQDREQYNEQFF
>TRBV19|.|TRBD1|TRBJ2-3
TGTGCCAGTACCCTAGGACAGGGGACAGATACGCAGTATTTT
CASTLGQGTDTQYF
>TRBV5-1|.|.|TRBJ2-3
TGCGCCAGCAGCTTGGCCGCAGGGGGGACCACAGATACGCAGTATTTT
CASSLAAGGTTDTQYF
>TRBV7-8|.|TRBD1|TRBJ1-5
TGTGCCAGCAGCTCCTACAGGGGGCAGGGGCAGCCCCAGCATTTT
CASSSYRGQGQPQHF
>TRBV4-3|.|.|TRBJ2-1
TGCGCCAGCAGCCAATCCAGGGCCAATGAGCAGTTCTTC
CASSQSRANEQFF
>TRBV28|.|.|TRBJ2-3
TGTGCCAGCAGTTTAGATCAGGGGCGAGGATTCGGGAAGGATGGAACAGATACGCAGTATTTT
CASSLDQGRGFGKDGTDTQYF
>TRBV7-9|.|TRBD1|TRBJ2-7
TGTGCCAGCAGCCCGGGGGACAGGGGCGCGTACGAGCAGTACTTC
CASSPGDRGAYEQYF
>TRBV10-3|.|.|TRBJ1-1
TGTGCCACCGTTTCGGGGGGACAGAACACTGAAGCTTTCTTT
CATVSGGQNTEAFF
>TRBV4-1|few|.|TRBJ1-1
TGCGCCAGCAGCCAAGCCCAGGCGGGGGTCAACACTGAAGCTTTCTTT
CASSQAQAGVNTEAFF
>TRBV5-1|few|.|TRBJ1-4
TGCGCCAGCAGCTTGGAGACAGGAGCTCAAACTAATGAAAAACTGTTTTTT
CASSLETGAQTNEKLFF
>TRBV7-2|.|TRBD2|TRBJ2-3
TGTGCCAGCAGCTCTGGACTAGCGGGGGGGTCTAGCACAGATACGCAGTATTTT
CASSSGLAGGSSTDTQYF
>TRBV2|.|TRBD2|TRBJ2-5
TGTGCCAGCAGTGAAGTTCAGACGGCGGCTAGCGGGGGGTTGAAGGAGACCCAGTACTTC
CASSEVQTAASGGLKETQYF
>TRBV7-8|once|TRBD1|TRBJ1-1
TGTGCCAGCAGTCGGACAGGGCAGGCGAACACTGAAGCTTTCTTT
CASSRTGQANTEAFF
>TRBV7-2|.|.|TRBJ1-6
TGTGCCAGCAGCTTACGGGAGGGTTTGAATTCACCCCTCCACTTT
CASSLREGLNSPLHF
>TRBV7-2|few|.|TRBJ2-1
TGTGCCAGCAGCTATCAGATGTACAATGAGCAGTTCTTC
CASSYQMYNEQFF
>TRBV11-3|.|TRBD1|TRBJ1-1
TGTGCCAGCAGCTTAGTGTCAGGGGGCACTGAAGCTTTCTTT
CASSLVSGGTEAFF
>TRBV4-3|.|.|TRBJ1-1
TGCGCCAGCAGCCCCTATCCCGGGAGCCGCACTGAAGCTTTCTTT
CASSPYPGSRTEAFF
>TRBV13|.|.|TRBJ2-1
TGTGCCAGCAGCACCTTACAGGGTACGATTGAGCAGTTCTTC
CASSTLQGTIEQFF
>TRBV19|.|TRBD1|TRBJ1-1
TGTGCCAGTAAAGTGACAGGGGTGTACACTGAAGCTTTCTTT
CASKVTGVYTEAFF
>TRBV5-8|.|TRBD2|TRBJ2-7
TGTGCCAGCAGCTTGGCGGGGGGGGCCGAGCAGTACTTC
CASSLAGGAEQYF
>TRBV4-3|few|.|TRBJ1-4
TGCGCCAGCAGCCACGTACAGGGTTACGAGGAAAAACTGTTTTTT
CASSHVQGYEEKLFF
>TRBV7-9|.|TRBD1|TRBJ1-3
TGTGCCAGCAGCCCAGGGACAGGGGGAAACACCATATATTTT
CASSPGTGGNTIYF
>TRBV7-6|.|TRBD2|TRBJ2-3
TGTGCCAGCAGCTTCTCGGCGGGGGGACATACAGATACGCAGTATTTT
CASSFSAGGHTDTQYF
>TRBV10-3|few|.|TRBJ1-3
TGTGCCATCAGTGATAGACAGGGAAACACCATATATTTT
CAISDRQGNTIYF
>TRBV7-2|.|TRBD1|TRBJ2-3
TGTGCCAGCAGCTTGGGCTCGACAGGGGATACGCAGTATTTT
CASSLGSTGDTQYF
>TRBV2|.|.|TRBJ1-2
TGTGCCAGCAGCCCGGGGGGGTCCTATGGCTACACCTTC
CASSPGGSYGYTF
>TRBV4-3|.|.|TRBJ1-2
TGCGCCAGCAGCCAAAGCACAGACGATTACTATGGCTACACCTTC
CASSQSTDDYYGYTF
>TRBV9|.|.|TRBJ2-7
TGTGCCAGCAGCGTAGGGGACTCCCCCTACGAGCAGTACTTC
CASSVGDSPYEQYF
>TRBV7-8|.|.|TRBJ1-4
TGTGCCAGCAGCACCCGACATTACGAAAAACTGTTTTTT
CASSTRHYEKLFF
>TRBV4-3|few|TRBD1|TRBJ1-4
TGCGCCAGCAGCCAGGACAGGGGGGGAGAAAAACTGTTTTTT
CASSQDRGGEKLFF
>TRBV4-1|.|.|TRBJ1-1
TGCGCCAGCAGCCCCGACACGAGCACTGAAGCTTTCTTT
CASSPDTSTEAFF
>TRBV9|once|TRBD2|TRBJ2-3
TGTGCCAGCAGCGGATCCCGGACTAGCGGGGGGGCCTTCACAGATACGCAGTATTTT
CASSGSRTSGGAFTDTQYF
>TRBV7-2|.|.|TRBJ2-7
TGTGCCAGCAGCTTAGGAGGGGGTTCCTACGAGCAGTACTTC
CASSLGGGSYEQYF
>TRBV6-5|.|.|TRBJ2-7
TGTGCCAGCAGTTACCGGAGGGCGGGGTCTTCCTACGAGCAGTACTTC
CASSYRRAGSSYEQYF
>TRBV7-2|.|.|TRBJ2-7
TGTGCCAGCAGCTTAGCGACAGATCCCTACGAGCAGTACTTC
CASSLATDPYEQYF
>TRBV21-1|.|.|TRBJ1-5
TGTGCCAGCAGTAAATGTTGGAGGGGACTTCCATTTAGCAATCAGCCCCAGCATTTT
CASSKCWRGLPFSNQPQHF